The T cell receptor (beta chain) described here comes from a study of blood T cell repertoires in COVID-19. Study in general: Material from acute and convalescent COVID-19 was sourced from the United States, Italy and Spain. Nucleic acid was either cDNA or gDNA, and it came from T cells, B-cell-depleted T cells, or PBMCs.

CDR3 length: 14 amino acids. CDR1 SGHAT and CDR2 FQNNGV come from the germline V gene. The V end lost 5 bases, the J end lost 2 bases, and 12 bases lay between the germline ends. Here immunoSEQ multiplex PCR was the method, and the copy in TCRdb shows in-frame clones only, minus some. Found here are 45,000 to 60,000 clones, approximately 86% of them singletons; the top ten hold 7.4%. What was sequenced was peripheral blood. The genes are TRBV11-2 and TRBJ1-2; D unresolved. This TCR was sampled from a human donor with active COVID-19. The donor label of this sample is uncertain. This CDR3 reads CASSPGSGNYGYTF. CDR3 DNA: TGTGCCAGCAGCCCGGGGTCGGGGAACTATGGCTACACCTTC.